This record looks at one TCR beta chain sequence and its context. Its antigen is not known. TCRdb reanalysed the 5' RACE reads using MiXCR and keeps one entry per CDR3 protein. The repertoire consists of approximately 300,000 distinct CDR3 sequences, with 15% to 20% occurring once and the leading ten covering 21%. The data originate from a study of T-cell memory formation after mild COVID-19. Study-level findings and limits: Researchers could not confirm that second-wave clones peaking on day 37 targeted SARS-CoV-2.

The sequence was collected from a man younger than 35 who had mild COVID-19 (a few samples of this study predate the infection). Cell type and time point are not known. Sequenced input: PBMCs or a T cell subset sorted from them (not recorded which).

CDR3 sequence reads: CSASGGDSTNEKLFF. The CDR3 DNA sequence: TGCAGTGCTAGTGGGGGGGATTCGACTAATGAAAAACTGTTTTTT. This chain joins TRBV20-1 and TRBJ1-4; D may be TRBD1 (5 bases). V was trimmed by 3 bases and J by 2 bases, leaving 13 bases between them. There are 15 residues in the CDR3. The germline gives CDR1 DFQATT, CDR2 SNEGSKA (reference sequence).